These 9 T cell receptor beta chains originate from one sample sequenced in a study of T cells after yellow fever vaccination. TCRdb called the 5' RACE reads again in MiXCR, with one record for every CDR3 protein. The sample contains under 300,000 distinct CDR3 sequences, less than 7.5% of which appear only once. The starting material was CD4+ T cells sorted from PBMCs, obtained on the day of the yellow fever booster vaccination. The receptor set was obtained from a young man who received the YFV17D yellow fever vaccine.

This clonotype was found many times. The chain joins TRBV12-3 or TRBV12-4 to TRBJ2-3; 8 bases are shared with TRBD1. There are 14 residues in the CDR3. V gave up 3 bases and J gave up 4 bases; unmatched junction bases: 3. The CDR3 region is CASSFRGPADTQYF. DNA of the CDR3: TGTGCCAGCAGTTTCAGGGGGCCAGCAGATACGCAGTATTTT.

This clonotype was seen more than once but under ten times. The chain has TRBV7-9 and TRBJ2-3; D not resolved. This CDR3 is 15 amino acids long. The V and J ends lost 3 bases and 0 bases respectively, with 10 bases between them. Germline assignment: CDR1 SEHNR and CDR2 FQNEAQ (reference sequence). The CDR3 region is CASSLSTASTDTQYF. The DNA of the CDR3 is TGTGCCAGCAGCTTGTCCACAGCTAGCACAGATACGCAGTATTTT.

The sample holds many counts of this clonotype. The chain links TRBV20-1 to TRBJ1-5, with 9 bases fitting TRBD1. The CDR3 sequence is 15 residues long. The germline gives CDR1 DFQATT, CDR2 SNEGSKA (reference sequence). After removal of 6 bases from V and 3 bases from J, the junction contained 9 bases not matched to a gene. The CDR3 DNA reads TGCAGTGCCCAGACGACAGGGGGTTACAATCAGCCCCAGCATTTT. As protein: CSAQTTGGYNQPQHF.

This clonotype was detected ten times or more. This sequence joins TRBV7-8 and TRBJ1-6, with D possibly TRBD1 on 6 matching bases. From germline, CDR1 is SGHVS and CDR2 FQNEAQ. Trimming stripped 5 bases from V and 7 bases from J, with 18 bases between. The CDR3 length is 16 residues. CDR3 loop: CASSPRGRGANSPLHF. The CDR3 region has the DNA TGTGCCAGCAGCCCACGGGGGAGGGGGGCAAATTCACCCCTCCACTTT.

This clonotype was detected many times. The chain couples TRBV7-2 to TRBJ2-2; 13 bases are a match to TRBD2. The junction had 8 bases not matched to a gene; V was cut back by 4 bases and J by 6 bases. CDR1 and CDR2 from the germline V gene are SGHTA and FQGNSA. CDR3 length equals 17 residues. The CDR3 coding sequence is TGTGCCAGCAGCTCACCGGGACTAGCGGGATATGCCGGGGAGCTGTTTTTT. Its protein product is CASSSPGLAGYAGELFF.

A few counts support this clonotype. The J gene is TRBJ2-5, the V gene TRBV7-6; D perhaps matches TRBD1 (6 bases). This CDR3 is built from 13 residues. The V gene lost 4 bases and the J gene lost 7 bases, with 13 bases spanning the gap. Looked up from germline, CDR1 is SGHVS and CDR2 is FNYEAQ. The CDR3 loop reads CASSSRTEGTQYF. In DNA form, the CDR3 reads TGTGCCAGCAGCTCAAGGACAGAAGGGACCCAGTACTTC.

This clonotype was recorded many times. V and J are TRBV7-9 and TRBJ2-3; 12 nucleotides line up with TRBD2. Germline trimming cut 5 bases from V and 2 bases from J; bases unmatched to any gene: 5. Germline V gene data show CDR1 as SEHNR and CDR2 as FQNEAQ (reference sequence). The CDR3 consists of 16 residues. The CDR3, as DNA: TGTGCCAGCAGCCCGACTAGCGGGAGCAACACAGATACGCAGTATTTT. This translates into CASSPTSGSNTDTQYF.

The table lists this clonotype with many counts. V usage is TRBV5-5 and J usage is TRBJ2-1, with 12 bases fitting TRBD2. CDR1 SGHKS and CDR2 YYEKEE come from the germline V gene (reference sequence). V shed 4 bases and J 4 bases; nucleotides not matched to a gene: 3. This CDR3 is built from 15 residues. The CDR3 sequence: CASSAGLAGYNEQFF. Here the CDR3 DNA reads TGTGCCAGCAGCGCCGGACTAGCGGGGTACAATGAGCAGTTCTTC.

In this sample, this clonotype turned up many times. V usage is TRBV7-6 and J usage is TRBJ2-3; D not resolved. Germline V gene sequence: CDR1 SGHVS, CDR2 FNYEAQ. The CDR3 covers 18 residues. Trimming took 5 bases from V and 2 from J, leaving 23 bases between them. The CDR3 DNA sequence: TGTGCCAGCAGCCATTCCAAAGGTGGAACGCCTTTCACAGATACGCAGTATTTT. Translating it yields CASSHSKGGTPFTDTQYF.